This entry concerns a single TCR beta chain. The sample is drawn from a study of PD-1 blockade in classical Hodgkin lymphoma. The CDR3 length is 10 residues. V lost 10 bases and J lost 8, with 9 bases in between. Germline CDR1 SEHNR, CDR2 FQNEAQ (reference sequence). Only in-frame clones appear in the TCRdb table, and some are missing; sequencing was by immunoSEQ multiplex PCR. The sample lists about 13,000 clones; 80% to 90% were seen once. Time point here: cycle 4 day 1 (C4D1), after six to seven weeks of nivolumab. Autologous stem cell transplantation was followed by relapse in every patient, and brentuximab vedotin exposure varied.

V and J are TRBV7-9 and TRBJ2-1, with D uncertain. The TCR originated in a human donor with classical Hodgkin lymphoma. The sample was peripheral blood mononuclear cells (PBMCs), taken before the fourth cycle of nivolumab. The CDR3 region is CAIDVHEQFF. The CDR3 coding sequence is TGTGCCATCGATGTGCATGAGCAGTTCTTC.